This T cell receptor (beta chain) originates from a study of human T cells and chemical hapten exposure. On the study more broadly: Among samples, TCR yields varied mainly because of small differences in pooled library volume. Overall study results and limits: Large CDR3 similarity clusters arose significantly more often from expanded TCRs than from controls.

The time point denotes: patch test 2, 6 weeks after DPC sensitization. Treatment given: therapeutic diphenylcyclopropenone sensitization with weekly scalp DPC. Every patch test was put on after a blood sample was taken. A single record per CDR3 protein comes from TCRdb applying MiXCR to the RACE reads. The data show 100,000 or so distinct CDR3 sequences, roughly 9.6% seen once. As for this clonotype: The antigen remains unidentified.

Germline V gives CDR1 SGHAT, CDR2 FQNNGV. The CDR3 runs 12 residues. Trimming cost V 2 bases and J 7 bases, with 6 bases left between them. The sequence derives from a man aged 40-49 years with alopecia areata. Some clones in this sample may be carry-over from other donors' samples. The material was whole blood, obtained in connection with sensitization to the hapten diphenylcyclopropenone (DPC). V is TRBV11-2 and J is TRBJ2-1, with D hard to call. This CDR3 reads CASSLTGNEQFF. As DNA, the CDR3 is TGTGCCAGCAGCTTAACTGGAAATGAGCAGTTCTTC.